This T cell receptor (beta chain) was sequenced in a study of blood T cell repertoires in COVID-19. In the study overall: The United States, Italy and Spain provided the acute and convalescent COVID-19 samples. Sample material is recorded as cDNA or gDNA derived from T cells, B-cell-depleted T cells, or PBMCs.

Authors' data handling: Researchers report that nucleated cell counts were estimated from reference gene primer amplification. TCRdb's table, derived via immunoSEQ multiplex PCR, lists solely in-frame clones and lacks some. V, J and clone size were drawn from that table, and D and trimming were deduced from the DNA. The table includes approximately 150,000 clones, 88% detected once. This CDR3 has 12 residues. The V end lost 6 bases, the J end lost 1 base, and 6 bases lay between the germline ends. CDR1 WSHSY and CDR2 SAAADI come from the germline V gene. This clone was seen only once. This chain uses TRBV10-2 with TRBJ1-2; unclear D gene. Sequencing was performed on peripheral blood. This receptor was identified in a man aged 70 or older with acute or convalescent COVID-19. The CDR3 spells CASRNSNYGYTF. The CDR3 DNA sequence: TGCGCCAGCAGAAACAGTAACTATGGCTACACCTTC.